The 22 T cell receptor beta chains given below trace back to one sample, sequenced in a study of early T cells in non-severe SARS-CoV-2 infection. A single record per CDR3 protein comes from TCRdb applying MiXCR to the 5' RACE reads. The sample shows roughly 120,000 distinct CDR3 sequences, about 15% of them seen only once. Specimen: whole blood. These receptors were taken from an adult who was a healthcare worker with PCR-confirmed SARS-CoV-2 infection or an uninfected control (not recorded which).

The chain uses TRBV11-2 and TRBJ1-1; the D gene is possibly TRBD1 (5 bases). The germline V gene encodes CDR1 SGHAT and CDR2 FQNNGV. CDR3 length equals 15 residues. V was clipped by 4 bases and J by 1 base, with 13 bases between them. The CDR3 sequence: CASSSLTARNTEAFF. CDR3 coding DNA: TGTGCCAGCAGCTCACTGACAGCGCGGAACACTGAAGCTTTCTTT.

J is TRBJ1-2 and V is TRBV6-2 or TRBV6-3; D ambiguous. Trimming removed 2 bases from V and 1 base from J, with 2 bases in between. The CDR3 spans 12 residues. The germline V gene has CDR1 MNHEY and CDR2 SVGEGT. For the CDR3, the DNA is TGTGCCAGCAGTTACAATAACTATGGCTACACCTTC. It translates to CASSYNNYGYTF.

This clonotype was seen many times. The chain combines TRBV7-9 with TRBJ2-5, with 7 bases lining up with TRBD1. Trimming removed 4 bases from V and 4 bases from J; junction bases left unmatched: 3. The CDR3 contains 13 residues. CDR1 is SEHNR, CDR2 FQNEAQ, per germline (reference sequence). CDR3 bases: TGTGCCAGCAGCTCACGACAGGGAGAGACCCAGTACTTC. Encoded protein: CASSSRQGETQYF.

The chain carries TRBV11-3 and TRBJ2-2; unclear D gene. The V end was cut by 3 bases, the J end by 6 bases, with 8 bases between. The CDR3 consists of 13 residues. Germline V gene sequence: CDR1 SGHNT, CDR2 YENEEA. In DNA form, the CDR3 reads TGTGCCAGCAGCTTCGAAGGGTCCGGGGAGCTGTTTTTT. Amino acids: CASSFEGSGELFF.

In this sample, this clonotype turned up a few times. The chain has TRBV10-3 and TRBJ1-5; perhaps TRBD1 as D (5 bases). The CDR3 covers 12 residues. Trimming shortened V by 8 bases and J by 5 bases, and 10 bases separated the two germline ends. Germline CDR1 ENHRY, CDR2 SYGVKD. The CDR3 spells CAIGTSDQPQHF. Written as DNA, the CDR3 is TGTGCCATCGGGACGTCAGATCAGCCCCAGCATTTT.

Many counts were recorded for this clonotype. V and J are TRBV6-5 and TRBJ1-6; 7 bases align to TRBD1. Germline V gene data show CDR1 as MNHEY and CDR2 as SVGAGI. Trimming at V came to 4 bases and at J to 13 bases, leaving 7 bases not matched to a gene. The CDR3 is made up of 13 amino acids. The CDR3 spells CASSSGTARPLHF. CDR3 in DNA: TGTGCCAGCAGTTCCGGGACAGCCCGGCCCCTCCACTTT.

This clonotype was seen only a few times. CDR3 sequence: CASSRQGFTDTQYF. The CDR3, as DNA: TGTGCCAGCAGTCGACAGGGGTTCACAGATACGCAGTATTTT. The chain is built from TRBV11-2 and TRBJ2-3; TRBD1 matches at 8 bases. CDR1 is SGHAT, CDR2 FQNNGV, per germline. The V and J ends lost 6 bases and 2 bases, in that order; junction bases with no gene match: 4. This CDR3 contains 14 residues. The variable domain in full, with the rest retrieved from reference TRBV11-2 and TRBJ2-3, is EAGVAQSPRYKIIEKRQSVAFWCNPISGHATLYWYQQILGQGPKLLIQFQNNGVVDDSQLPKDRFSAERLKGVDSTLKIQPAKLEDSAVYLCASSRQGFTDTQYFGPGTRLTVL.

This clonotype was counted a few times. This chain uses TRBV20-1 with TRBJ1-5, with unresolved D. V lost 6 bases, J lost 5 bases, and 14 bases lay in between. Germline lookup yields CDR1 DFQATT and CDR2 SNEGSKA (reference sequence). CDR3 length: 13 amino acids. This CDR3 reads CSAFGRVDQPQHF. The CDR3 region has the DNA TGCAGTGCCTTTGGACGGGTGGATCAGCCCCAGCATTTT.

The chain recombines TRBV7-9 with TRBJ1-1; TRBD1 is a possible D gene (5 bases). This CDR3 comprises 13 residues. The V end was cut by 5 bases, the J end by 3 bases, with 10 bases between. CDR1 SEHNR and CDR2 FQNEAQ come from the germline V gene (reference sequence). The chain's CDR3 is CASSPSRDTEAFF. The DNA for the CDR3 is TGTGCCAGCAGCCCGAGCAGGGACACTGAAGCTTTCTTT.

The chain joins TRBV7-9 to TRBJ2-5; 7 bases agree with TRBD2. V dropped 4 bases and J dropped 1; count of bases not matched to a gene: 3. The CDR3 is 14 residues long. The V gene's germline CDR1 is SEHNR and CDR2 FQNEAQ (reference sequence). The CDR3, as DNA: TGTGCCAGCAGCTCTCTAGCGGCCCAAGAGACCCAGTACTTC. Its protein product is CASSSLAAQETQYF.

At least ten counts were recorded for this clonotype. The chain has TRBV4-1 and TRBJ2-5; 7 bases map to TRBD2. The CDR3 totals 14 residues. Germline CDR1 MGHRA, CDR2 YSYEKL. The J segment lost 5 bases and the V segment lost 1 base, leaving 4 bases of the junction unmatched. In nucleotides, the CDR3 is TGCGCCAGCAGCCAAGGTCTCGGGAGGGAGACCCAGTACTTC. Amino acids: CASSQGLGRETQYF.

This clonotype has just a few counts. This rearrangement joins TRBV18 to TRBJ1-1; the match to TRBD1 covers 7 bases. CDR1 and CDR2 (germline): KGHSH, LQKENI. V dropped 5 bases and J dropped 3; count of bases not matched to a gene: 6. The CDR3 has 14 amino acids. The CDR3 nucleotides are TGTGCCAGCTCAATCCTTCAGGGGGACACTGAAGCTTTCTTT. Residues: CASSILQGDTEAFF.

This clonotype has only a few counts. The chain carries TRBV20-1 and TRBJ2-1; the D gene is possibly TRBD2 (6 bases). V was shortened by 2 bases and J by 0 bases, with 11 bases between the two germline ends. This CDR3 contains 15 residues. Germline-derived CDR1 and CDR2 are DFQATT and SNEGSKA (reference sequence). CDR3 sequence (DNA): TGCAGTGCTAGATGGGGGGAGAGCTCCTACAATGAGCAGTTCTTC. It is translated as CSARWGESSYNEQFF.

In this sample, this clonotype turned up a few times. The chain is built from TRBV20-1 and TRBJ2-5; TRBD1 is a possible D gene (5 bases). There are 14 residues in the CDR3. Germline lookup yields CDR1 DFQATT and CDR2 SNEGSKA (reference sequence). The ends were cut back, 2 bases at V and 9 bases at J, with 19 bases in the middle. CDR3 sequence (DNA): TGCAGTGCTAGATTTCAGGGAAGGGTTCGGGCCCAGTACTTC. It translates to CSARFQGRVRAQYF.

At least ten counts were recorded for this clonotype. The chain is built from TRBV7-9 and TRBJ1-5, with D perhaps TRBD1 (5 bases). The germline gives CDR1 SEHNR, CDR2 FQNEAQ (reference sequence). Trimming removed 3 bases from V and 6 bases from J, with 6 bases in between. The CDR3 loop spans 12 amino acids. The CDR3 loop is CASSFGGQPQHF. The CDR3 coding sequence is TGTGCCAGCAGCTTTGGGGGTCAGCCCCAGCATTTT.

This clonotype showed up many times. The gene calls are TRBV18 and TRBJ2-3, with D perhaps TRBD2 (5 bases). CDR1 and CDR2 from the germline V gene are KGHSH and LQKENI. The CDR3 contains 13 residues. V was clipped by 2 bases and J by 7 bases, with 10 bases between them. For the CDR3, the DNA is TGTGCCAGCTCACCAGGAGGCAGGAATACGCAGTATTTT. Protein: CASSPGGRNTQYF.

The chain carries TRBV7-9 and TRBJ1-5, with a possible D match to TRBD1 (5 bases). V was clipped by 8 bases and J by 8 bases, with 19 bases between them. The CDR3 has 14 amino acids. Germline values: CDR1 SEHNR, CDR2 FQNEAQ (reference sequence). CDR3 DNA sequence: TGTGCCAGCGTTGGCCAGGGACCTGTTGAGCCCCAGCATTTT. This sequence encodes CASVGQGPVEPQHF.

This clonotype was seen only a few times. The rearrangement links TRBV5-1 to TRBJ1-1; D is ambiguous. V lost 4 bases, J lost 1 base, and 11 bases lay in between. Germline V gene lookup returns CDR1 SGHRS and CDR2 YFSETQ. This CDR3 region has 14 residues. The CDR3: CASSLTEPNTEAFF. The CDR3 DNA sequence: TGCGCCAGCAGCCTAACAGAGCCGAACACTGAAGCTTTCTTT.

The J gene is TRBJ1-6, the V gene TRBV7-9; D unclear. Germline V gene lookup returns CDR1 SEHNR and CDR2 FQNEAQ (reference sequence). The CDR3 has 13 residues. The V and J ends lost 5 bases and 8 bases respectively, with 10 bases between them. CDR3 protein: CASSLLQDSPLHF. In nucleotides, the CDR3 is TGTGCCAGCAGCCTTTTACAAGATTCACCCCTCCACTTT.

This clonotype has more than one count but fewer than ten. The chain employs TRBV2 and TRBJ1-3, with TRBD1 matching 7 bases. The length of the CDR3 is 14 residues. V trimming: 5 bases; J trimming: 5 bases; junction bases outside the gene matches: 6. Germline assignment: CDR1 SNHLY and CDR2 FYNNEI. The CDR3 bases are TGTGCCAGCAGTCTGGGACAGTCGAGAAACACCATATATTTT. This sequence encodes CASSLGQSRNTIYF.

This clonotype turned up a few times. The chain links TRBV25-1 to TRBJ1-6; 10 nucleotides match TRBD1. With V trimmed by 5 bases and J by 7 bases, 5 bases remained unmatched. The length of the CDR3 is 15 residues. The germline V gene has CDR1 MGHDK and CDR2 SYGVNS. CDR3 region: CASSISGQGNSPLHF. CDR3 DNA: TGTGCCAGCAGTATTTCGGGACAGGGGAATTCACCCCTCCACTTT. The full variable domain, in which reference TRBV25-1 and TRBJ1-6 provide the parts outside the CDR3, is EADIYQTPRYLVIGTGKKITLECSQTMGHDKMYWYQQDPGMELHLIHYSYGVNSTEKGDLSSESTVSRIRTEHFPLTLESARPSHTSQYLCASSISGQGNSPLHFGNGTRLTVT.

The V and J genes are TRBV30 and TRBJ2-7, with D hard to call. The CDR3 totals 11 residues. From germline, CDR1 is GTSNPN and CDR2 SVGIG (reference sequence). The V end lost 2 bases, the J end lost 7 bases, and 9 bases lay between the germline ends. The CDR3 region has the DNA TGTGCCTGGAGTATCCTTCGAGAGCAGTACTTC. Protein sequence: CAWSILREQYF.